This is a list of T cell receptor beta chains from one sample in a study of CD8 T cells in ankylosing spondylitis. TCRdb fed the 5' RACE reads into MiXCR, producing one record per CDR3 protein. This table has around 160,000 distinct CDR3 sequences, around 10% appearing once. Sequenced sample: blood, either unsorted or a sorted T cell fraction (not recorded which). The receptors originated from a male donor with ankylosing spondylitis or in good health (not recorded which). CDR3s include the opening cysteine and the closing phenylalanine or tryptophan. D genes are given only for firm matches. Only some rows state a clone size, as once, few, many or a class for expanded clones.

clone size	D gene	V gene	J gene	CDR3 protein	CDR3 DNA
many	TRBD2	TRBV9	TRBJ2-2	CASSAGTSDTGELFF	TGTGCCAGCAGCGCCGGGACTAGCGACACCGGGGAGCTGTTTTTT
many	.	TRBV12-5	TRBJ2-5	CASGLGREETQYF	TGTGCTAGTGGTTTGGGCAGGGAAGAGACCCAGTACTTC
many	.	TRBV2	TRBJ2-7	CASSEGRSSDYEQYF	TGTGCCAGCAGTGAAGGCAGATCGTCTGACTACGAGCAGTACTTC
few	TRBD1	TRBV20-1	TRBJ2-7	CSARKKTGAALGEQYF	TGCAGTGCTAGAAAGAAAACAGGGGCCGCGCTGGGCGAGCAGTACTTC
.	.	TRBV5-1	TRBJ1-2	CASSLGIDRSYGYTF	TGCGCCAGCAGCTTGGGGATAGACAGGTCCTATGGCTACACCTTC
many	TRBD1	TRBV5-1	TRBJ2-2	CASSYDRENTGELFF	TGCGCCAGCAGTTACGACAGGGAGAACACCGGGGAGCTGTTTTTT
few	.	TRBV6-1	TRBJ1-4	CASRNLLDRGGEKLFF	TGTGCCAGCAGGAACCTCCTGGACAGAGGCGGTGAAAAACTGTTTTTT
.	.	TRBV5-1	TRBJ2-3	CASSLEGLGGADTQYF	TGCGCCAGCAGCTTGGAGGGTCTGGGAGGAGCAGATACGCAGTATTTT
.	.	TRBV18	TRBJ2-1	CASSPDQSSYNEQFF	TGTGCCAGCTCACCCGACCAGAGCTCCTACAATGAGCAGTTCTTC
many	.	TRBV20-1	TRBJ2-7	CSAREDPSYEQYF	TGCAGTGCTAGAGAGGACCCCTCCTACGAGCAGTACTTC
.	.	TRBV7-2	TRBJ1-1	CASSSTSVVTNTEAFF	TGTGCCAGCAGCTCGACCTCCGTTGTCACGAACACTGAAGCTTTCTTT
many	.	TRBV4-2	TRBJ2-7	CASSQDVTRFAGEQYF	TGTGCCAGCAGCCAAGATGTTACACGATTCGCCGGGGAGCAGTACTTC
many	.	TRBV5-1	TRBJ2-2	CASSRVTDSSNTGELFF	TGCGCCAGCAGCCGCGTAACCGACTCATCCAACACCGGGGAGCTGTTTTTT
.	.	TRBV12-3/TRBV12-4	TRBJ2-3	CASPPNREERPDTQYF	TGTGCCAGCCCGCCAAACAGAGAGGAGCGGCCAGATACGCAGTATTTT
.	.	TRBV12-3/TRBV12-4	TRBJ2-7	CASSFSPRAGANYEQYF	TGTGCCAGCAGTTTCAGTCCGCGGGCGGGGGCGAACTACGAGCAGTACTTC
.	TRBD2	TRBV6-2/TRBV6-3	TRBJ2-2	CASMRGGLESMEVAGELFF	TGTGCCAGCATGCGGGGGGGGCTGGAGTCGATGGAGGTCGCCGGGGAGCTGTTTTTT
.	.	TRBV5-5	TRBJ1-1	CASSRTRESTEAFF	TGTGCCAGCAGCCGGACCAGGGAGAGCACTGAAGCTTTCTTT
.	TRBD1	TRBV19	TRBJ1-1	CASRPSGGPTEAFF	TGTGCCAGTAGGCCATCAGGGGGGCCCACTGAAGCTTTCTTT
.	.	TRBV20-1	TRBJ1-5	CSARDGRAPRDQPQHF	TGCAGTGCTAGAGATGGGAGGGCCCCCCGCGATCAGCCCCAGCATTTT
many	.	TRBV7-2	TRBJ2-2	CASSLRTAGTGELFF	TGTGCCAGCAGCTTGCGGACAGCGGGCACCGGGGAGCTGTTTTTT
few	TRBD1	TRBV5-4	TRBJ1-2	CASSPAGTGDGYTF	TGTGCCAGCAGCCCGGCCGGGACAGGGGATGGCTACACCTTC
few	.	TRBV6-1	TRBJ1-1	CASSSGAVRTEAFF	TGTGCCAGCAGCTCTGGGGCAGTGCGCACTGAAGCTTTCTTT
many	TRBD2	TRBV6-5	TRBJ2-1	CASSLTGTSYNVGQFF	TGTGCCAGCAGTTTAACCGGGACTAGCTACAATGTAGGGCAGTTCTTC
many	TRBD2	TRBV20-1	TRBJ2-3	CSARRGLAGYTDTQYF	TGCAGTGCTAGAAGAGGACTAGCGGGTTACACAGATACGCAGTATTTT
.	.	TRBV6-1	TRBJ1-5	CASTENVGQPQHF	TGTGCCAGCACCGAAAACGTGGGTCAGCCCCAGCATTTT
many	.	TRBV3-1	TRBJ1-4	CASSQAIADEKLFF	TGTGCCAGCAGCCAAGCCATAGCGGATGAAAAACTGTTTTTT
.	TRBD1	TRBV20-1	TRBJ1-1	CSARSSGQRTEAFF	TGCAGTGCTAGGTCCTCGGGACAGAGGACTGAAGCTTTCTTT